This T cell receptor beta chain was sequenced in a study of T cell repertoires in cytomegalovirus infection. Study information: Matching HLA type, along with CMV infection, was indicated by public TCR beta signatures.

V lost 0 bases and J lost 3, with 9 bases in between. The V gene's germline CDR1 is SEHNR and CDR2 FQNEAQ (reference sequence). The CDR3 covers 14 residues. TCRdb redid the calling of the reads with MiXCR, one entry per CDR3 protein. The sample carries about 180,000 distinct CDR3 sequences, about 18% recorded once. Study outcomes and limitations: Public TCR beta family frequency separated CMV-and-HLA carriers, including in an independent cohort. CMV-specific TCR beta clonotypes restricted by HLA-C were the ones dominating the ex vivo response.

This clonotype was found a few times. Its antigen is still unknown. The gene calls are TRBV7-9 and TRBJ2-7; weak D call: TRBD1 (5 bases). This clonotype was sampled from a human donor in good health (CMV status not recorded). Some clones in this sample may be carry-over from other donors' samples. The sample taken for sequencing was CD8+ T cells from PBMCs. DNA for the CDR3: TGTGCCAGCAGCTTAGCTAGGCAGGGCTACGAGCAGTACTTC. This encodes CASSLARQGYEQYF. The whole variable domain, remainder taken from reference TRBV7-9 and TRBJ2-7, is DTGVSQNPRHKITKRGQNVTFRCDPISEHNRLYWYRQTLGQGPEFLTYFQNEAQLEKSRLLSDRFSAERPKGSFSTLEIQRTEQGDSAMYLCASSLARQGYEQYFGPGTRLTVT.